The 14 T cell receptor beta chains below come from one sample, sequenced in a study of blood T cell repertoires in COVID-19. The assay was immunoSEQ multiplex PCR, and TCRdb's table has in-frame clones only and misses some. The profile shows around 400,000 clones, roughly nine tenths of them singletons. The sample consisted of peripheral blood. Receptors originate from a man in his forties with acute or convalescent COVID-19.

The rearrangement uses TRBV30 and TRBJ1-1; maybe TRBD1 (5 bases). CDR3 length: 13 residues. V lost 3 bases, J lost 4 bases, and 12 bases lay in between. Germline V gene data show CDR1 as GTSNPN and CDR2 as SVGIG (reference sequence). CDR3 nucleotides: TGTGCCTGGAGAAGTACAGGTTTCACTGAAGCTTTCTTT. Amino acids: CAWRSTGFTEAFF.

This clone was seen just once. The CDR3 DNA reads TGTGCCAGCAGTGAATATGGGACACTTGGGGGCAATGAGCAGTTCTTC. It yields the protein CASSEYGTLGGNEQFF. The chain is built from TRBV25-1 and TRBJ2-1, with a weak D call TRBD1 (6 bases). CDR3 length equals 16 residues. V shed 0 bases and J shed 6 bases, with 15 bases lying between them. CDR1 is MGHDK, CDR2 SYGVNS, per germline.

The chain employs TRBV27 and TRBJ2-3, with TRBD1 as a possible D gene (5 bases). The CDR3 contains 14 residues. The germline gives CDR1 MNHEY, CDR2 SMNVEV (reference sequence). Trimming left V 7 bases short and J 2 bases short, with 13 bases between. This chain's CDR3 is CASTKDRVTDTQYF. In DNA form, the CDR3 reads TGTGCCAGCACCAAAGACAGAGTCACAGATACGCAGTATTTT.

The V call is TRBV5-1, the J call TRBJ2-5, with TRBD2 matching over 8 bases. This CDR3 is built from 16 residues. Germline V gene data show CDR1 as SGHRS and CDR2 as YFSETQ. Trimming removed 0 bases from V and 0 bases from J; junction bases left unmatched: 4. CDR3 amino acids: CASSLVAGGNQETQYF. CDR3 bases: TGCGCCAGCAGCTTGGTGGCGGGGGGCAACCAAGAGACCCAGTACTTC.

This clone was detected only once. The V call is TRBV4-1, the J call TRBJ2-1; TRBD1 aligns across 7 bases. Germline V gene data show CDR1 as MGHRA and CDR2 as YSYEKL. The CDR3 is 16 residues long. Losses at the gene ends were 2 bases for V and 5 bases for J; bases not matched to a gene: 9. CDR3 nucleotides: TGCGCCAGCAGCCAACCCGACAGGGAAGTACACAATGAGCAGTTCTTC. Translation: CASSQPDREVHNEQFF.

The genes are TRBV10-3 and TRBJ1-5; D is possibly TRBD1 (5 bases). V shed 4 bases and J shed 1 base, with 11 bases lying between them. The CDR3 contains 15 residues. CDR1 is ENHRY and CDR2 is SYGVKD in the germline V gene. Here the CDR3 DNA reads TGTGCCATCAGTGTGGAGGGACTGAGCAATCAGCCCCAGCATTTT. It encodes CAISVEGLSNQPQHF.

A single count supports this clone. The V gene is TRBV5-1, the J gene TRBJ1-1; 7 nucleotides match TRBD1. CDR1 is SGHRS, CDR2 YFSETQ, per germline. V shed 0 bases and J 4 bases; nucleotides not matched to a gene: 18. The CDR3 loop spans 19 amino acids. The CDR3 DNA reads as TGCGCCAGCAGCTTGGCTATCAGAACGGGACAGTTAAGGAGCACTGAAGCTTTCTTT. This translates into CASSLAIRTGQLRSTEAFF.

As DNA, the CDR3 is TGTGCCACCAGTGACCCCGGGACTCCGCCTTCTCAGGCCCAGTACTTC. Translated, it gives CATSDPGTPPSQAQYF. The chain recombines TRBV24-1 with TRBJ2-5; D perhaps matches TRBD2 (6 bases). The CDR3 runs to 16 residues. Between the trimmed V and J ends, which lost 4 bases and 9 bases, there was a span of 23 bases. Per the germline V gene, CDR1 is KGHDR and CDR2 is SFDVKD.

The chain carries TRBV7-6 and TRBJ1-5; 7 bases are shared with TRBD1. CDR3 size: 16 residues. Germline lookup yields CDR1 SGHVS and CDR2 FNYEAQ. Trimming took 6 bases from V and 1 from J; bases not matched to a gene: 9. The CDR3 DNA sequence: TGTGCCAGCAGTCTAGGGGGCAGGGGAAGCAATCAGCCCCAGCATTTT. This sequence encodes CASSLGGRGSNQPQHF.

The V and J genes are TRBV3-1 (or the pseudogene TRBV3-2) and TRBJ2-3; 10 bases map to TRBD2. In germline, CDR1 is LGHDT, CDR2 YNNKEL (reference sequence). The CDR3 runs to 17 residues. With V trimmed by 4 bases and J by 2 bases, 9 bases remained unmatched. The CDR3 loop is CASSLRSSGGLTDTQYF. The CDR3 DNA follows: TGTGCCAGCAGCCTTCGATCTAGCGGGGGTCTCACAGATACGCAGTATTTT.

The chain carries TRBV7-6 and TRBJ2-3; 8 bases match TRBD2. The CDR3 runs to 14 residues. Losses at the gene ends were 5 bases for V and 4 bases for J; bases not matched to a gene: 5. From germline, CDR1 is SGHVS and CDR2 FNYEAQ. This CDR3 is CASSQRGRADTQYF. The CDR3 DNA is TGTGCCAGCAGCCAGCGGGGGAGGGCAGATACGCAGTATTTT. The full variable domain, with the rest looked up from reference TRBV7-6 and TRBJ2-3, is GAGVSQSPRYKVTKRGQDVALRCDPISGHVSLYWYRQALGQGPEFLTYFNYEAQQDKSGLPNDRFSAERPEGSISTLTIQRTEQRDSAMYRCASSQRGRADTQYFGPGTRLTVL.

V usage is TRBV12-3 or TRBV12-4 and J usage is TRBJ1-2, with D perhaps TRBD1 (5 bases). The CDR3 contains 13 residues. V was pared by 5 bases and J by 2 bases, with 9 bases between. CDR3 sequence reads: CASSPDRNYGYTF. The CDR3 DNA reads as TGTGCCAGCAGTCCAGACAGAAACTATGGCTACACCTTC.

This clone was seen a single time. V usage is TRBV5-1 and J usage is TRBJ2-1; 7 nucleotides agree with TRBD2. V gave up 7 bases and J gave up 5 bases; unmatched junction bases: 9. This CDR3 has 14 residues. Germline CDR1 SGHRS, CDR2 YFSETQ. For the CDR3, the DNA is TGCGCCAGCGGGCTAGCGGCTCTGGACAATGAGCAGTTCTTC. Encoded protein: CASGLAALDNEQFF.

J is TRBJ1-2 and V is TRBV6-5; D not certain. The CDR3 covers 12 residues. V lost 7 bases and J 2 bases, leaving 8 bases between the germline ends. In germline, CDR1 is MNHEY, CDR2 SVGAGI. In nucleotides, the CDR3 is TGTGCCAGCACCGGTTGGAACTATGGCTACACCTTC. It is translated as CASTGWNYGYTF.